This T cell receptor beta chain was found in a study of blood T cell repertoires in COVID-19. Study overall: Samples of COVID-19 (acute and convalescent) were obtained from the United States, Italy and Spain. The analysed material was cDNA or gDNA that came from T cells, B-cell-depleted T cells, or PBMCs.

The authors' processing: It was from reference gene primer amplification that nucleated cell counts were estimated. The protocol was immunoSEQ multiplex PCR, while the TCRdb copy is restricted to in-frame clones and leaves out a portion. V and J calls and clone size come straight from that table; D and trimming were deduced from the DNA. The repertoire holds 350,000 to 450,000 clones, around 85% seen once, with approximately 3.7% in the top ten. Germline V gene data show CDR1 as SGHRS and CDR2 as YFSETQ. The V gene end was trimmed by 2 bases and the J gene end by 5 bases; junction bases not matched to a gene: 5. The CDR3 has 14 amino acids.

This sequence joins TRBV5-1 and TRBJ2-5; 8 bases line up with TRBD2. Sequenced: peripheral blood. The clonotype originates from a woman under 30 with acute or convalescent COVID-19. The CDR3 protein is CASSFTAGVETQYF. The CDR3 nucleotides read TGCGCCAGCAGCTTTACAGCGGGAGTGGAGACCCAGTACTTC.